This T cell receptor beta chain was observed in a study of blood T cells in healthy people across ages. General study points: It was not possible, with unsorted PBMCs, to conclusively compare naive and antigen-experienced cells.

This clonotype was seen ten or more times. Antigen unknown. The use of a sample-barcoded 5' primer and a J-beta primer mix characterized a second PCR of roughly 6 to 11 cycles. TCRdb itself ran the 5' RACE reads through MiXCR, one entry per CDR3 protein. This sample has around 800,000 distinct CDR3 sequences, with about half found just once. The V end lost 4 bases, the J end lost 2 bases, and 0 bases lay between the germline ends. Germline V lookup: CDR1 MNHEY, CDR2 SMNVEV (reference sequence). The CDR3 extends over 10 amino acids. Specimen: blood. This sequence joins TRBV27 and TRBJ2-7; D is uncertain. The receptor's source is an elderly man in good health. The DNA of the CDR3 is TGTGCCAGCAGTTCCTACGAGCAGTACTTC. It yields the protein CASSSYEQYF.